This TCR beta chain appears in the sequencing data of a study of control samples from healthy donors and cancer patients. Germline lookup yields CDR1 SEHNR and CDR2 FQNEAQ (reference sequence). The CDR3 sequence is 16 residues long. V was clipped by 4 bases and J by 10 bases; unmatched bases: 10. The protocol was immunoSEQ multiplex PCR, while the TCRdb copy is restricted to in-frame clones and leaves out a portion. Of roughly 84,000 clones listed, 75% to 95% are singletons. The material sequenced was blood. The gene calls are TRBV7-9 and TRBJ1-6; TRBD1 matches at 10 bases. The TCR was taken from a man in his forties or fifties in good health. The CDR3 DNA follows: TGTGCCAGCAGCTCTTCTTCCGGGACAGGGGAATCACCCCTCCACTTT. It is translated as CASSSSSGTGESPLHF.